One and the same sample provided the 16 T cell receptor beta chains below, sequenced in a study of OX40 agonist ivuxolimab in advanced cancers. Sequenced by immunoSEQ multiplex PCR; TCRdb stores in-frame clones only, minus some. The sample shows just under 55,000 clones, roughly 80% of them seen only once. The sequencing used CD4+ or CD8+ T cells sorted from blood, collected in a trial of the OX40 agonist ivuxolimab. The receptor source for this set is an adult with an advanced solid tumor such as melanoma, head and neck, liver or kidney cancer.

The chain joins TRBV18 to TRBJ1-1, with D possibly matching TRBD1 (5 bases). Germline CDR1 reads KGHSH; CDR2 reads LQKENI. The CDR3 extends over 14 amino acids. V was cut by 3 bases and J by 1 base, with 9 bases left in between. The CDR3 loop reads CASSPTGQNTEAFF. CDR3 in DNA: TGTGCCAGCTCACCCACGGGGCAGAACACTGAAGCTTTCTTT.

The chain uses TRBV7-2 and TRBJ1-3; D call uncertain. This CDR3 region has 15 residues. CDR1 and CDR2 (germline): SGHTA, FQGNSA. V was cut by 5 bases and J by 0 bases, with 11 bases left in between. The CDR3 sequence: CASSATRSSGNTIYF. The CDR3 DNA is TGTGCCAGCAGCGCCACAAGAAGCTCTGGAAACACCATATATTTT.

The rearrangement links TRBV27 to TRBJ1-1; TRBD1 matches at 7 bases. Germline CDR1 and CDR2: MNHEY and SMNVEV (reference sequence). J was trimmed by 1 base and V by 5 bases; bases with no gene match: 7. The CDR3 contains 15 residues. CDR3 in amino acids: CASSPKRQGNTEAFF. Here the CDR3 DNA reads TGTGCCAGCAGTCCTAAACGACAGGGGAACACTGAAGCTTTCTTT.

This CDR3 is CASSQEEVTSGTQYF. DNA of the CDR3: TGTGCCAGCAGCCAAGAGGAAGTGACTAGCGGCACGCAGTATTTT. This chain uses TRBV4-2 with TRBJ2-3; TRBD2 matches 9 bases. The germline V gene encodes CDR1 LGHNA and CDR2 YNFKEQ. Trimming at V came to 0 bases and at J to 9 bases, leaving 7 bases not matched to a gene. The CDR3 length is 15 residues.

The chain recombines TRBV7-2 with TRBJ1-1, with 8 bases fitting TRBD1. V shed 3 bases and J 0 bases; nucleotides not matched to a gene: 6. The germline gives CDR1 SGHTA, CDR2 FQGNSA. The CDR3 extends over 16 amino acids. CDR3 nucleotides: TGTGCCAGCAGCTTTTACAGGGGGTTCATGAACACTGAAGCTTTCTTT. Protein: CASSFYRGFMNTEAFF.

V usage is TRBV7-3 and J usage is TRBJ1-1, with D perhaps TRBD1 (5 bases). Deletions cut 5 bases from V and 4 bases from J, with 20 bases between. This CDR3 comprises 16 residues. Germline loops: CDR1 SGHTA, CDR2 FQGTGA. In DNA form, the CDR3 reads TGTGCCAGCAGCCGCTCGGGGGAGGGGAGGGGCACTGAAGCTTTCTTT. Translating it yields CASSRSGEGRGTEAFF.

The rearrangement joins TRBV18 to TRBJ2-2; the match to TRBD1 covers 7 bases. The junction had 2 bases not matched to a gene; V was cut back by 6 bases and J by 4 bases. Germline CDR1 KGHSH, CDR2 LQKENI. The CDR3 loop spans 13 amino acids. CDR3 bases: TGTGCCAGCTCCGGGACAGTCACCGGGGAGCTGTTTTTT. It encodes CASSGTVTGELFF.

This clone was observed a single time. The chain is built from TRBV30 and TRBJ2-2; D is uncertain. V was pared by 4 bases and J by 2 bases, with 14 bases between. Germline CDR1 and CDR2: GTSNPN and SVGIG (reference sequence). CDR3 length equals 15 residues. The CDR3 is CAWKTGRTNTGELFF. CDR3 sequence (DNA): TGTGCCTGGAAGACCGGCAGAACTAACACCGGGGAGCTGTTTTTT.

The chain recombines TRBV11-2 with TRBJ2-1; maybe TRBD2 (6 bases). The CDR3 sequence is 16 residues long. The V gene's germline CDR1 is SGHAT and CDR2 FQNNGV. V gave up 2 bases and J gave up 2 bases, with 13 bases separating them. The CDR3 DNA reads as TGTGCCAGCAGCTTACACGGCGCGGGACCCTACAATGAGCAGTTCTTC. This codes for CASSLHGAGPYNEQFF.

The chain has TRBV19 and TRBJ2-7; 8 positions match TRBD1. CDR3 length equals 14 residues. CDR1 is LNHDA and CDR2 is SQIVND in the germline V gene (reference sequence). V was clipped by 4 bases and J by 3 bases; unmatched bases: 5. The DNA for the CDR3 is TGTGCCAGTAGTAGAAGGACAGGGATCTACGAGCAGTACTTC. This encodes CASSRRTGIYEQYF. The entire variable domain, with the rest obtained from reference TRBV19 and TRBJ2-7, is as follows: DGGITQSPKYLFRKEGQNVTLSCEQNLNHDAMYWYRQDPGQGLRLIYYSQIVNDFQKGDIAEGYSVSREKKESFPLTVTSAQKNPTAFYLCASSRRTGIYEQYFGPGTRLTVT.

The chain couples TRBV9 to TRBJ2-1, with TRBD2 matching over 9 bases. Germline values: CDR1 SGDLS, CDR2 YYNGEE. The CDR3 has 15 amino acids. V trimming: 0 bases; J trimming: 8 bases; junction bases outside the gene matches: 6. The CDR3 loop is CASSVGREGRDEQFF. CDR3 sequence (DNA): TGTGCCAGCAGCGTAGGGCGGGAGGGCCGAGATGAGCAGTTCTTC.

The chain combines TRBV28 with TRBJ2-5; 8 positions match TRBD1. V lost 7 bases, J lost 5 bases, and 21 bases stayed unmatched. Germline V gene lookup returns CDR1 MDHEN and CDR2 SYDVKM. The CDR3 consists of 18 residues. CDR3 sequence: CASKKDRVRSRWRETQYF. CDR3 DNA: TGTGCCAGCAAAAAGGACAGGGTTAGGTCCAGGTGGCGGGAGACCCAGTACTTC.

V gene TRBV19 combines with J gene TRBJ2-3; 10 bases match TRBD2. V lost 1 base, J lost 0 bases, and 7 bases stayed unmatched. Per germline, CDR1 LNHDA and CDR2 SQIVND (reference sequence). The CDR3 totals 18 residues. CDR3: CASSIVVLAGGSTDTQYF. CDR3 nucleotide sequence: TGTGCCAGTAGTATAGTGGTCTTAGCGGGAGGTAGCACAGATACGCAGTATTTT.

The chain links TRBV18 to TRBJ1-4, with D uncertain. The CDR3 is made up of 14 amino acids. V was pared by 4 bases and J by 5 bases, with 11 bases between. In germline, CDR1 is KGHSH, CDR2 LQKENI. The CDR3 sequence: CASSLGLPNEKLFF. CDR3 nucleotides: TGTGCCAGCTCACTAGGACTTCCGAATGAAAAACTGTTTTTT. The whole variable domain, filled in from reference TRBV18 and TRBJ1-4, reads NAGVMQNPRHLVRRRGQEARLRCSPMKGHSHVYWYRQLPEEGLKFMVYLQKENIIDESGMPKERFSAEFPKEGPSILRIQQVVRGDSAAYFCASSLGLPNEKLFFGSGTQLSVL.

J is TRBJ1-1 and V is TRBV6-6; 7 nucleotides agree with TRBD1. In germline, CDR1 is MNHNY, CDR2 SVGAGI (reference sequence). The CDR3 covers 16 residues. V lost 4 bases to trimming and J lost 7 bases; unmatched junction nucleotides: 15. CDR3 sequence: CASSSRPTGTAIEAFF. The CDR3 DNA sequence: TGTGCCAGCAGTTCGAGACCGACCGGGACAGCGATTGAAGCTTTCTTT.

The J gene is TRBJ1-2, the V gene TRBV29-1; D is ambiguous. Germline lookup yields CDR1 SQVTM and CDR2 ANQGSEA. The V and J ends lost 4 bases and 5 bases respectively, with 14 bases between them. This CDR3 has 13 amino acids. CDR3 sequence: CSVGENRQYGYTF. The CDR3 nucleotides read TGCAGCGTTGGGGAGAACCGGCAATATGGCTACACCTTC. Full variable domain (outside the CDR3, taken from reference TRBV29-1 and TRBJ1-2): SAVISQKPSRDICQRGTSLTIQCQVDSQVTMMFWYRQQPGQSLTLIATANQGSEATYESGFVIDKFPISRPNLTFSTLTVSNMSPEDSSIYLCSVGENRQYGYTFGSGTRLTVV.